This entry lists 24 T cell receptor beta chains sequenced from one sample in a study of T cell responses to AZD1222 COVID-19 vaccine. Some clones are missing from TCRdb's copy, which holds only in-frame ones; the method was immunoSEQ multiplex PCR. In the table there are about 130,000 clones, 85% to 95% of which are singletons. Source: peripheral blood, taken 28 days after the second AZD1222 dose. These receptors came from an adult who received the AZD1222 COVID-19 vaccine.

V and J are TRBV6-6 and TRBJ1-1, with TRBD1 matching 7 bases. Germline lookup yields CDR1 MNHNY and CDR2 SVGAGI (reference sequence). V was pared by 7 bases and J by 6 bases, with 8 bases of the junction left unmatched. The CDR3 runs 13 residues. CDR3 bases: TGTGCCAGCACCTTGACAGGGCTCTCTGAAGCTTTCTTT. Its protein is CASTLTGLSEAFF.

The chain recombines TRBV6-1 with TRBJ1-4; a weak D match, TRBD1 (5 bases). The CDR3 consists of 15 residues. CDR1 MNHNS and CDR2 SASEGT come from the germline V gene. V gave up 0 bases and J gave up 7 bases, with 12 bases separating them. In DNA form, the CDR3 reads TGTGCCAGCAGTGAAGCAAGGGGCGGAATTGAAAAACTGTTTTTT. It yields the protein CASSEARGGIEKLFF.

For the CDR3, the DNA is TGTGCCAGCAGCCCTGGGCGCAGGGGTTTTCTCATGAACACTGAAGCTTTCTTT. Translated: CASSPGRRGFLMNTEAFF. The V and J genes are TRBV27 and TRBJ1-1; tentative D call: TRBD1 (6 bases). This CDR3 spans 18 amino acids. Germline CDR1 MNHEY, CDR2 SMNVEV (reference sequence). V lost 6 bases, J lost 0 bases, and 23 bases lay in between.

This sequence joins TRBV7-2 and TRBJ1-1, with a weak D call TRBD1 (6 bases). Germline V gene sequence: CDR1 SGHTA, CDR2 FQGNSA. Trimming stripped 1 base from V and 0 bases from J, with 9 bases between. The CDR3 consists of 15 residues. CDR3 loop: CASSLVWGLNTEAFF. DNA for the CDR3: TGTGCCAGCAGCTTAGTTTGGGGGCTGAACACTGAAGCTTTCTTT.

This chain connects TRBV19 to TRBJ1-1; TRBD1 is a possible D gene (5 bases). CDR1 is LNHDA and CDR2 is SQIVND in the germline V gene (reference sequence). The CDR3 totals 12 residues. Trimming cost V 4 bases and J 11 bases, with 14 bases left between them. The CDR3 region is CASSTPGLWAFF. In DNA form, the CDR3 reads TGTGCCAGTAGTACACCGGGACTCTGGGCTTTCTTT.

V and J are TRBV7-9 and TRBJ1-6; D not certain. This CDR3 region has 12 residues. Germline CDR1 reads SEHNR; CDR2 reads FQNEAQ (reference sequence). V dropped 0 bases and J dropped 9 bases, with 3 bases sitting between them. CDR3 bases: TGTGCCAGCAGCTTAGCAACTTCACCCCTCCACTTT. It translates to CASSLATSPLHF.

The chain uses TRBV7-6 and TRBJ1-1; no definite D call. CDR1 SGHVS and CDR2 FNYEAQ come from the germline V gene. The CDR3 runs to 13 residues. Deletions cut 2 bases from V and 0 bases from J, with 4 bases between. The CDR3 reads CASSLTVNTEAFF. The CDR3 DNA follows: TGTGCCAGCAGCTTAACAGTGAACACTGAAGCTTTCTTT. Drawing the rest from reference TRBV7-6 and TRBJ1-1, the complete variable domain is GAGVSQSPRYKVTKRGQDVALRCDPISGHVSLYWYRQALGQGPEFLTYFNYEAQQDKSGLPNDRFSAERPEGSISTLTIQRTEQRDSAMYRCASSLTVNTEAFFGQGTRLTVV.

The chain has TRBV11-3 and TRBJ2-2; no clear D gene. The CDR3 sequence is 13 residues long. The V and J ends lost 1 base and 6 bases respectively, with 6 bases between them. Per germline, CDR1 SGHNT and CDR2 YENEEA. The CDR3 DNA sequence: TGTGCCAGCAGCTTAGTTCGATCCGGGGAGCTGTTTTTT. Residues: CASSLVRSGELFF.

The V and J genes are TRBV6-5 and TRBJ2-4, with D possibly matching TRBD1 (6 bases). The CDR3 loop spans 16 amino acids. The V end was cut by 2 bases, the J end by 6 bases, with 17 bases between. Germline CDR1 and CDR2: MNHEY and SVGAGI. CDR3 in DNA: TGTGCCAGCAGTTACGGAGTGGGGCAGGGGACAAACATTCAGTACTTC. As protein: CASSYGVGQGTNIQYF.

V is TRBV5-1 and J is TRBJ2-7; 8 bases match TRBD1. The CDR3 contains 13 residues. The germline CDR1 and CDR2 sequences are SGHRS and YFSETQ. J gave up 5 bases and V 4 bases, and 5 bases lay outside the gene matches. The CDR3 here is CASSGGQGHEQYF. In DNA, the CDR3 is TGCGCCAGCAGCGGTGGACAGGGCCACGAGCAGTACTTC.

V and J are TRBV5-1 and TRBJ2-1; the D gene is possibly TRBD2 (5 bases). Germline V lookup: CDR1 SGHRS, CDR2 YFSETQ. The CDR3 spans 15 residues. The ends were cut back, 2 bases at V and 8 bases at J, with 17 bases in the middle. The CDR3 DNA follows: TGCGCCAGCAGCTTAGCACCGGGGAGAGGGTATGAGCAGTTCTTC. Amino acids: CASSLAPGRGYEQFF.

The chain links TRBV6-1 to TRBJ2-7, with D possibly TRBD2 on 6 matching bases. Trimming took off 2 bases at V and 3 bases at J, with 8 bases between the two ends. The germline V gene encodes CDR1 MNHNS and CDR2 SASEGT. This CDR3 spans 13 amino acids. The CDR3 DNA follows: TGTGCCAGCAGTGAACGGGAGCACTACGAGCAGTACTTC. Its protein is CASSEREHYEQYF.

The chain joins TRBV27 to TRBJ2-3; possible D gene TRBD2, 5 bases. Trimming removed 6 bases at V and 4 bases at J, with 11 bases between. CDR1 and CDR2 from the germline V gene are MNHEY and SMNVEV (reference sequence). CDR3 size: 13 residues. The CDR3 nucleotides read TGTGCCAGCAGGTTAGCGTGGGCAGATACGCAGTATTTT. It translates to CASRLAWADTQYF.

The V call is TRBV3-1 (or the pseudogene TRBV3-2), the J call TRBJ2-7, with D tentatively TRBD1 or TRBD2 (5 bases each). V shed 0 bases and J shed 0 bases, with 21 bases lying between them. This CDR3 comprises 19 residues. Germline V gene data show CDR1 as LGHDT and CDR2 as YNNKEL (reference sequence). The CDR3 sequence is CASSQDGRATVDFSYEQYF. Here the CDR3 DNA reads TGTGCCAGCAGCCAAGATGGGCGGGCGACAGTGGATTTCTCCTACGAGCAGTACTTC.

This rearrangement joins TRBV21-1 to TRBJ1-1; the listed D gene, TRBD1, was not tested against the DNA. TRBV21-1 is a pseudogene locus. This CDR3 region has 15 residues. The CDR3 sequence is CASSKSSRENTEAFF. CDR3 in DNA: TGTGCCAGCAGCAAAAGCTCCAGGGAGAACACTGAAGCTTTCTTT.

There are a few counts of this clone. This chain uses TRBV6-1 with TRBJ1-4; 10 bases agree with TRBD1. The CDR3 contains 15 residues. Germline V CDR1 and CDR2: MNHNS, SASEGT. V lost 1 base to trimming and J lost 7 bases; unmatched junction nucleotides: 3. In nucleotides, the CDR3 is TGTGCCAGCAGTGAAGAGACAGGGGGCACTGAAAAACTGTTTTTT. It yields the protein CASSEETGGTEKLFF.

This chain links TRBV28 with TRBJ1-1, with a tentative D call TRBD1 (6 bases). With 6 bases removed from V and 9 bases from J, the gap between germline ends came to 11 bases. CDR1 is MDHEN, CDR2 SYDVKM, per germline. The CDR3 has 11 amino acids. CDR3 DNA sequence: TGTGCCAGCAGCAAACAGGGTAAAGCTTTCTTT. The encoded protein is CASSKQGKAFF.

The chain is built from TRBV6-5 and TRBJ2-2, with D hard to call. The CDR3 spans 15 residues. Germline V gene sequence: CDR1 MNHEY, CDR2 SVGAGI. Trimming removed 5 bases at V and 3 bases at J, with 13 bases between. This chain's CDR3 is CASSLRAQDTGELFF. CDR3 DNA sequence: TGTGCCAGCAGTCTCCGGGCGCAGGACACCGGGGAGCTGTTTTTT.

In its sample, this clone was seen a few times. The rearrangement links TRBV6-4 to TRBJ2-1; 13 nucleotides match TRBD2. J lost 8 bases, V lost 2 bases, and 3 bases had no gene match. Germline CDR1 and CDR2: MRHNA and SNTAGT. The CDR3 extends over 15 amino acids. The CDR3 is CASSDTSGGAYEQFF. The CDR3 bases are TGTGCCAGCAGTGACACTAGCGGGGGGGCCTATGAGCAGTTCTTC.

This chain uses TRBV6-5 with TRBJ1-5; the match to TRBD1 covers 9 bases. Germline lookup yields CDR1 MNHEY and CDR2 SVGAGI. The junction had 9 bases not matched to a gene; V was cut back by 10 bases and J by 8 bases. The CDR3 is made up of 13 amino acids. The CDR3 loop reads CATRDRVLKPQHF. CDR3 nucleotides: TGTGCCACCCGGGACAGGGTTCTCAAGCCCCAGCATTTT.

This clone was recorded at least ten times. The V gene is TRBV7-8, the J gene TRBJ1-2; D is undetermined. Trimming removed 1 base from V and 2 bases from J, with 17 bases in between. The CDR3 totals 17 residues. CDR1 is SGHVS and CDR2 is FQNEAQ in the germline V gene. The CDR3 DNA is TGTGCCAGCAGCTTAGTTTTCCGGACGACAAAAAACTATGGCTACACCTTC. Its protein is CASSLVFRTTKNYGYTF.

In nucleotides, the CDR3 is TGTGCCAGCAGCGCGGGGGGAGGTCCCGAGCAGTACTTC. As protein: CASSAGGGPEQYF. V and J are TRBV9 and TRBJ2-7, with 7 positions matching TRBD2. CDR1 is SGDLS and CDR2 is YYNGEE in the germline V gene. V shed 3 bases, J shed 6 bases, and the junction held 6 bases outside the gene matches. The CDR3 runs 13 residues.

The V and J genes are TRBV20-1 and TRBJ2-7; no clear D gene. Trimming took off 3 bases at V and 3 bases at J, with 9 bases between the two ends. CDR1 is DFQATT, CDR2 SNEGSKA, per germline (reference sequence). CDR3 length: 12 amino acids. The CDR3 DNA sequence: TGCAGTGCTAGTGGTCAGGTCTACGAGCAGTACTTC. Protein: CSASGQVYEQYF.

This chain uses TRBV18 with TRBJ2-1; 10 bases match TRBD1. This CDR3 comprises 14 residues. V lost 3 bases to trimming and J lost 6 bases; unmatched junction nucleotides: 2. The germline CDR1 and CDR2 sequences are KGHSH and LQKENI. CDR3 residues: CASSPGTGANEQFF. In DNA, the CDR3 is TGTGCCAGCTCACCGGGGACAGGGGCCAATGAGCAGTTCTTC. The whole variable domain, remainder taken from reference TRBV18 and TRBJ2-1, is NAGVMQNPRHLVRRRGQEARLRCSPMKGHSHVYWYRQLPEEGLKFMVYLQKENIIDESGMPKERFSAEFPKEGPSILRIQQVVRGDSAAYFCASSPGTGANEQFFGPGTRLTVL.